This T cell receptor (beta chain) stems from a study of blood T cell repertoires in COVID-19. Study summary: Material from acute and convalescent COVID-19 was sourced from the United States, Italy and Spain. T cells, B-cell-depleted T cells, or PBMCs supplied cDNA or gDNA.

The CDR3 runs 17 residues. Germline lookup yields CDR1 MNHEY and CDR2 SMNVEV (reference sequence). V dropped 7 bases and J dropped 5; count of bases not matched to a gene: 12. In the source study's methods: Quantification of nucleated cells was approximated via reference gene primer amplification. Only in-frame clones appear in the TCRdb table, and some are missing; sequencing was by immunoSEQ multiplex PCR. D and trimming come from the DNA, and the V and J calls and clone size come from that table. The table lists a few hundred thousand clones, approximately 82% of them singletons, with roughly 3.1% in the top ten. This clone was observed a handful of times.

The rearrangement joins TRBV27 to TRBJ2-7, with 15 positions matching TRBD2. The clonotype was recovered from a woman under 30 with acute or convalescent COVID-19. Input material: peripheral blood. The CDR3 reads CASNKGLAGGERHEQYF. Here the CDR3 DNA reads TGTGCCAGCAACAAAGGACTAGCGGGAGGGGAGCGTCACGAGCAGTACTTC.